This is a list of T cell receptor beta chains from one sample in a study of blood T cell repertoires in COVID-19. Repertoires were generated with immunoSEQ multiplex PCR, while TCRdb's copy carries only in-frame clones and drops some. The data hold more than 150,000 clones, with approximately 80% observed a single time. Specimen: peripheral blood. Every receptor here comes from a woman older than 75 with acute or convalescent COVID-19. Both conserved end residues are part of each CDR3. D genes are given only for firm matches. Size tells how often a clone was seen (once, few, many) or the class of an expanded clone, and some rows leave it out.

d_gene: .; j_gene: TRBJ1-5; v_gene: TRBV6-5; abundance: .; CDR3aa: CASGRPDQPQHF; CDR3nt: TGTGCCAGCGGGCGACCGGATCAGCCCCAGCATTTT
d_gene: TRBD2; j_gene: TRBJ2-1; v_gene: TRBV5-6; abundance: .; CDR3aa: CASSLLAGDEQFF; CDR3nt: TGTGCCAGCAGCCTACTAGCGGGGGATGAGCAGTTCTTC
d_gene: .; j_gene: TRBJ1-5; v_gene: TRBV24-1; abundance: few; CDR3aa: CATSASRVNQPQHF; CDR3nt: TGTGCCACCAGCGCTTCCAGGGTCAATCAGCCCCAGCATTTT
d_gene: .; j_gene: TRBJ2-5; v_gene: TRBV20-1; abundance: .; CDR3aa: CSARDRRTQYF; CDR3nt: TGCAGTGCTAGAGATCGGAGGACCCAGTACTTC
d_gene: TRBD1; j_gene: TRBJ1-2; v_gene: TRBV11-2; abundance: .; CDR3aa: CASSLDQYGTGRTRSYGYTF; CDR3nt: TGTGCCAGCAGCTTAGATCAGTACGGGACAGGGCGAACGAGGTCCTATGGCTACACCTTC
d_gene: TRBD2; j_gene: TRBJ2-1; v_gene: TRBV6-5; abundance: once; CDR3aa: CASQLAGSFEQFF; CDR3nt: TGTGCCAGCCAACTAGCGGGATCGTTTGAGCAGTTCTTC
d_gene: TRBD1; j_gene: TRBJ1-6; v_gene: TRBV3-1/TRBV3-2; abundance: once; CDR3aa: CASSETGGNNSPLHF; CDR3nt: TGTGCCAGCAGCGAAACAGGGGGAAATAATTCACCCCTCCACTTT
d_gene: .; j_gene: TRBJ2-7; v_gene: TRBV12-5; abundance: few; CDR3aa: CASADVLGSSEQYF; CDR3nt: TGTGCTAGTGCCGATGTACTAGGGTCCAGCGAGCAGTACTTC
d_gene: .; j_gene: TRBJ2-5; v_gene: TRBV7-9; abundance: once; CDR3aa: CASSPPGLTGVGETQYF; CDR3nt: TGTGCCAGCAGCCCGCCGGGTCTGACAGGAGTAGGAGAGACCCAGTACTTC
d_gene: .; j_gene: TRBJ2-4; v_gene: TRBV19; abundance: .; CDR3aa: CASIEQGPQNIQYF; CDR3nt: TGTGCCAGTATCGAGCAGGGCCCCCAAAACATTCAGTACTTC
d_gene: TRBD1; j_gene: TRBJ2-7; v_gene: TRBV27; abundance: .; CDR3aa: CASSPKDGQGAYEQYF; CDR3nt: TGTGCCAGCAGTCCCAAAGACGGACAGGGGGCATACGAGCAGTACTTC
d_gene: .; j_gene: TRBJ1-1; v_gene: TRBV12-3/TRBV12-4; abundance: .; CDR3aa: CASGWGGGSEAFF; CDR3nt: TGTGCCAGCGGCTGGGGGGGAGGGTCTGAAGCTTTCTTT
d_gene: .; j_gene: TRBJ1-6; v_gene: TRBV5-6; abundance: few; CDR3aa: CASSLDGGHNSPLHF; CDR3nt: TGTGCCAGCAGCTTGGATGGGGGCCATAATTCACCCCTCCACTTT
d_gene: .; j_gene: TRBJ2-4; v_gene: TRBV2; abundance: .; CDR3aa: CASLGLAKNIQYF; CDR3nt: TGTGCCAGCCTGGGACTAGCCAAAAACATTCAGTACTTC
d_gene: .; j_gene: TRBJ1-1; v_gene: TRBV5-1; abundance: few; CDR3aa: CASGPGQANTEAFF; CDR3nt: TGCGCCAGCGGCCCTGGCCAGGCGAACACTGAAGCTTTCTTT
d_gene: .; j_gene: TRBJ2-5; v_gene: TRBV28; abundance: once; CDR3aa: CASSPPRQGFLETQYF; CDR3nt: TGTGCCAGCAGCCCCCCCCGGCAGGGGTTTCTAGAGACCCAGTACTTC
d_gene: TRBD2; j_gene: TRBJ2-1; v_gene: TRBV3-1/TRBV3-2; abundance: .; CDR3aa: CASRTSGGNEQFF; CDR3nt: TGTGCCAGTCGGACTAGCGGGGGCAATGAGCAGTTCTTC
d_gene: TRBD1; j_gene: TRBJ1-5; v_gene: TRBV6-5; abundance: .; CDR3aa: CASSESGGPQPQHF; CDR3nt: TGTGCCAGCAGCGAGTCAGGGGGCCCGCAGCCCCAGCATTTT
d_gene: TRBD2; j_gene: TRBJ2-3; v_gene: TRBV5-4; abundance: .; CDR3aa: CASSLRAGGPANTQYF; CDR3nt: TGTGCCAGCAGCTTGCGGGCGGGAGGGCCCGCAAATACGCAGTATTTT
d_gene: TRBD2; j_gene: TRBJ2-3; v_gene: TRBV3-1/TRBV3-2; abundance: few; CDR3aa: CASSQARTSGGGADTQYF; CDR3nt: TGTGCCAGCAGCCAAGCTCGGACTAGCGGAGGGGGCGCAGATACGCAGTATTTT
d_gene: .; j_gene: TRBJ2-6; v_gene: TRBV19; abundance: .; CDR3aa: CASSTQVRVSGANVLTF; CDR3nt: TGTGCCAGTAGTACTCAGGTGCGGGTGTCTGGGGCCAACGTCCTGACTTTC
d_gene: TRBD1; j_gene: TRBJ1-5; v_gene: TRBV28; abundance: .; CDR3aa: CASKGLGQGAKPQHF; CDR3nt: TGTGCCAGCAAGGGGCTTGGACAGGGGGCCAAGCCCCAGCATTTT
d_gene: TRBD2; j_gene: TRBJ2-7; v_gene: TRBV7-2; abundance: few; CDR3aa: CASSPSPGGSYEQYF; CDR3nt: TGTGCCAGCAGCCCCTCCCCGGGGGGCTCCTACGAGCAGTACTTC
d_gene: TRBD1; j_gene: TRBJ2-5; v_gene: TRBV29-1; abundance: .; CDR3aa: CSVQTGAAGYF; CDR3nt: TGCAGCGTACAGACAGGGGCCGCGGGGTACTTC
d_gene: .; j_gene: TRBJ2-1; v_gene: TRBV5-1; abundance: .; CDR3aa: CASSLDNYNEQFF; CDR3nt: TGCGCCAGCAGCTTGGATAACTACAATGAGCAGTTCTTC
d_gene: .; j_gene: TRBJ2-2; v_gene: TRBV4-1; abundance: .; CDR3aa: CASSQGQVSNTGELFF; CDR3nt: TGCGCCAGCAGCCAAGGGCAGGTCTCGAACACCGGGGAGCTGTTTTTT
d_gene: TRBD2; j_gene: TRBJ2-3; v_gene: TRBV19; abundance: many; CDR3aa: CASSIEAGGTDTQYF; CDR3nt: TGTGCCAGTAGTATAGAGGCGGGAGGGACAGATACGCAGTATTTT
d_gene: .; j_gene: TRBJ1-2; v_gene: TRBV27; abundance: once; CDR3aa: CASSGALGSGDYGYTF; CDR3nt: TGTGCCAGCAGTGGGGCTCTAGGGAGCGGGGACTATGGCTACACCTTC
d_gene: TRBD1; j_gene: TRBJ1-6; v_gene: TRBV28; abundance: .; CDR3aa: CASTSGTVYNSPLHF; CDR3nt: TGTGCCAGCACCTCTGGGACAGTCTATAATTCACCCCTCCACTTT
d_gene: .; j_gene: TRBJ1-2; v_gene: TRBV5-4; abundance: .; CDR3aa: CASSLAQGQDYGYTF; CDR3nt: TGTGCCAGCAGCTTGGCGCAGGGTCAGGACTATGGCTACACCTTC
d_gene: .; j_gene: TRBJ2-1; v_gene: TRBV6-5; abundance: .; CDR3aa: CASCLAGENEQFF; CDR3nt: TGTGCCAGCTGCCTCGCAGGGGAAAATGAGCAGTTCTTC
d_gene: TRBD1; j_gene: TRBJ1-6; v_gene: TRBV18; abundance: few; CDR3aa: CASSPPPAPIIGQAHSPLHF; CDR3nt: TGTGCCAGCTCACCCCCCCCGGCGCCAATTATCGGACAGGCTCATTCACCCCTCCACTTT
d_gene: .; j_gene: TRBJ2-7; v_gene: TRBV7-9; abundance: .; CDR3aa: CASSLQVEQYF; CDR3nt: TGTGCCAGCAGCTTACAGGTTGAGCAGTACTTC
d_gene: .; j_gene: TRBJ2-1; v_gene: TRBV11-2; abundance: .; CDR3aa: CASSLGGGAYNEQFF; CDR3nt: TGTGCCAGCAGCTTGGGGGGGGGCGCCTACAATGAGCAGTTCTTC
d_gene: TRBD1; j_gene: TRBJ1-5; v_gene: TRBV6-5; abundance: .; CDR3aa: CASRDRGMQPQHF; CDR3nt: TGTGCCAGCAGGGACAGGGGAATGCAGCCCCAGCATTTT
d_gene: TRBD1; j_gene: TRBJ2-7; v_gene: TRBV28; abundance: .; CDR3aa: CASSYPTTGGVGYEQYF; CDR3nt: TGTGCCAGCAGTTACCCTACGACAGGGGGAGTCGGCTACGAGCAGTACTTC
d_gene: .; j_gene: TRBJ2-2; v_gene: TRBV19; abundance: .; CDR3aa: CASHIRPFAGRNTGELFF; CDR3nt: TGTGCCAGTCACATCCGACCCTTCGCGGGGCGGAACACCGGGGAGCTGTTTTTT
d_gene: .; j_gene: TRBJ1-5; v_gene: TRBV28; abundance: few; CDR3aa: CASSPRGGADQPQHF; CDR3nt: TGTGCCAGCAGTCCCCGGGGGGGGGCCGATCAGCCCCAGCATTTT
d_gene: .; j_gene: TRBJ2-7; v_gene: TRBV5-1; abundance: .; CDR3aa: CASSLVAGIDEQYF; CDR3nt: TGCGCCAGCAGCTTGGTTGCGGGAATTGACGAGCAGTACTTC
d_gene: .; j_gene: TRBJ1-1; v_gene: TRBV2; abundance: .; CDR3aa: CASSELDSYTEAFF; CDR3nt: TGTGCCAGCAGTGAACTAGACAGTTACACTGAAGCTTTCTTT
d_gene: .; j_gene: TRBJ2-7; v_gene: TRBV19; abundance: .; CDR3aa: CASSITRDMAYEQYF; CDR3nt: TGTGCCAGTAGTATCACCCGGGACATGGCCTACGAGCAGTACTTC
d_gene: .; j_gene: TRBJ1-1; v_gene: TRBV13; abundance: .; CDR3aa: CASTIPPGGIGTEAFF; CDR3nt: TGTGCCAGCACAATCCCCCCTGGGGGGATCGGCACTGAAGCTTTCTTT
d_gene: .; j_gene: TRBJ1-1; v_gene: TRBV5-1; abundance: .; CDR3aa: CASSLEAGRTEAFF; CDR3nt: TGCGCCAGCAGCTTGGAAGCAGGGCGGACTGAAGCTTTCTTT
d_gene: .; j_gene: TRBJ1-2; v_gene: TRBV5-1; abundance: .; CDR3aa: CASSPRAGGANYGYTF; CDR3nt: TGCGCCAGCAGCCCCAGGGCGGGAGGAGCTAACTATGGCTACACCTTC
d_gene: TRBD1; j_gene: TRBJ1-5; v_gene: TRBV4-2; abundance: .; CDR3aa: CASSQGTGYQPQHF; CDR3nt: TGTGCCAGCAGCCAAGGGACAGGGTATCAGCCCCAGCATTTT
d_gene: .; j_gene: TRBJ1-4; v_gene: TRBV5-6; abundance: once; CDR3aa: CASSLGHSPTNEKLFF; CDR3nt: TGTGCCAGCAGCTTGGGTCACAGCCCAACTAATGAAAAACTGTTTTTT
d_gene: .; j_gene: TRBJ2-7; v_gene: TRBV5-1; abundance: .; CDR3aa: CASSLPSYEQYF; CDR3nt: TGCGCCAGCAGCTTGCCTAGCTACGAGCAGTACTTC